One and the same sample provided the 32 T cell receptor beta chains below, sequenced in a study of Siglec-9 on CD8 T cells in melanoma. Clones were read by immunoSEQ multiplex PCR, and TCRdb kept only the in-frame ones, dropping some. The sample has about 36,000 clones; about four fifths are singletons. The sample was Siglec-9- CD8+ T cells sorted from blood. The receptors come from a human donor in good health.

The chain carries TRBV4-1 and TRBJ1-5; weak D call: TRBD1 (6 bases). The CDR3 sequence is 15 residues long. Germline V gene lookup returns CDR1 MGHRA and CDR2 YSYEKL. The V end lost 1 base, the J end lost 7 bases, and 14 bases lay between the germline ends. This CDR3 reads CASSQARDMWQPQHF. The CDR3 DNA is TGCGCCAGCAGCCAAGCCCGGGACATGTGGCAGCCCCAGCATTTT.

The V gene is TRBV13, the J gene TRBJ1-4, with 7 bases fitting TRBD1. Germline CDR1 PRHDT, CDR2 FYEKMQ (reference sequence). The CDR3 consists of 14 residues. V lost 5 bases, J lost 7 bases, and 7 bases stayed unmatched. This CDR3 reads CASSPTGSSEKLFF. The CDR3 DNA reads as TGTGCCAGCAGCCCGACAGGGTCGAGTGAAAAACTGTTTTTT.

The rearrangement joins TRBV4-1 to TRBJ1-2, with D perhaps matching TRBD1 (5 bases). V was trimmed by 4 bases and J by 4 bases, leaving 13 bases between them. The CDR3 totals 14 residues. Germline values: CDR1 MGHRA, CDR2 YSYEKL. In DNA form, the CDR3 reads TGCGCCAGCAGCCCCCTTGAGGGGACCTATGGCTACACCTTC. Translation gives CASSPLEGTYGYTF.

The rearrangement uses TRBV6-5 and TRBJ2-7; unclear D gene. The V end was cut by 7 bases, the J end by 9 bases, with 10 bases between. The CDR3 consists of 10 residues. CDR1 MNHEY and CDR2 SVGAGI come from the germline V gene. CDR3 amino acids: CASNLVGQYF. CDR3 nucleotides: TGTGCCAGCAACTTAGTGGGGCAGTACTTC.

V usage is TRBV6-5 and J usage is TRBJ2-3, with TRBD2 identical over 7 bases. The CDR3 contains 15 residues. Per the germline V gene, CDR1 is MNHEY and CDR2 is SVGAGI. J gave up 3 bases and V 4 bases, and 7 bases lay outside the gene matches. The CDR3 loop is CASSSERGITDTQYF. The CDR3 nucleotides read TGTGCCAGCAGTTCAGAGCGGGGCATTACAGATACGCAGTATTTT.

J is TRBJ2-7 and V is TRBV18; 8 bases map to TRBD1. Germline values: CDR1 KGHSH, CDR2 LQKENI. V was pared by 5 bases and J by 3 bases, with 9 bases of the junction left unmatched. The CDR3 sequence is 15 residues long. CDR3 nucleotides: TGTGCCAGCTCAACGCCAACAGGGGGAGTCTACGAGCAGTACTTC. This codes for CASSTPTGGVYEQYF.

A single count supports this clone. This rearrangement joins TRBV28 to TRBJ2-5, with 7 bases lining up with TRBD2. The CDR3 is 16 residues long. In germline, CDR1 is MDHEN, CDR2 SYDVKM. The ends lost 4 bases at V and 5 bases at J; junction bases unmatched: 13. CDR3: CASSSRRLLGGETQYF. The CDR3 DNA follows: TGTGCCAGCAGTTCCCGGCGGCTCCTGGGGGGGGAGACCCAGTACTTC.

The V and J genes are TRBV4-1 and TRBJ1-4; possible D gene TRBD1, 6 bases. V gave up 0 bases and J gave up 4 bases, with 9 bases separating them. This CDR3 region has 15 residues. Germline V gene data show CDR1 as MGHRA and CDR2 as YSYEKL. CDR3 bases: TGCGCCAGCAGCCAAGATGGCAGGGGTAATGAAAAACTGTTTTTT. Translation: CASSQDGRGNEKLFF.

The genes are TRBV7-3 and TRBJ1-3, with D tentatively TRBD1 (5 bases). The J call may be wrong; the DNA end is better matched by TRBJ2-2. The CDR3 loop spans 15 amino acids. Per the germline V gene, CDR1 is SGHTA and CDR2 is FQGTGA. CDR3 sequence: CASSLLSGLTGELFF. In DNA, the CDR3 is TGTGCCAGCAGCTTACTTTCAGGGCTCACCGGGGAGCTGTTTTTT.

This chain joins TRBV11-2 and TRBJ1-4; D is ambiguous. This CDR3 region has 12 residues. Germline CDR1 is SGHAT and CDR2 is FQNNGV. V shed 3 bases and J shed 12 bases, with 11 bases lying between them. CDR3 in amino acids: CASSFYDGQLFF. The CDR3 DNA reads as TGTGCCAGCAGCTTTTATGACGGACAACTGTTTTTT.

This clone occurred a few times. The chain uses TRBV27 and TRBJ1-2; tentative D call: TRBD1 (5 bases). V was clipped by 10 bases and J by 2 bases, with 20 bases between them. The CDR3 loop spans 15 amino acids. Germline V CDR1 and CDR2: MNHEY, SMNVEV (reference sequence). The CDR3 protein is CATMGRIQANYGYTF. The CDR3 coding sequence is TGTGCCACGATGGGGCGGATCCAAGCAAACTATGGCTACACCTTC.

The CDR3 region has the DNA TGTGCCACCCTGGAGGGCCCAGACACCGGGGAGCTGTTTTTT. Amino acid sequence: CATLEGPDTGELFF. The rearrangement links TRBV6-1 to TRBJ2-2; D might be TRBD2 (6 bases). Trimming cost V 10 bases and J 3 bases, with 15 bases left between them. Germline lookup yields CDR1 MNHNS and CDR2 SASEGT. The CDR3 runs 14 residues.

Only one count was recorded for this clone. V and J are TRBV30 and TRBJ1-4; D call uncertain. Germline loops: CDR1 GTSNPN, CDR2 SVGIG (reference sequence). This CDR3 region has 14 residues. The V gene lost 4 bases and the J gene lost 11 bases, with 20 bases spanning the gap. The CDR3 spells CAWICTRTPGKLFF. DNA for the CDR3: TGTGCCTGGATTTGTACAAGAACCCCTGGGAAACTGTTTTTT.

The table lists this clone with a few counts. The DNA of the CDR3 is TGTGCCAGCAGCTACCCCGGCGGGGGGTTCGACTACGAGCAGTACTTC. This sequence encodes CASSYPGGGFDYEQYF. The J gene is TRBJ2-7, the V gene TRBV28, with 8 positions matching TRBD2. V dropped 6 bases and J dropped 3; count of bases not matched to a gene: 13. This CDR3 region has 16 residues. Per the germline V gene, CDR1 is MDHEN and CDR2 is SYDVKM.

The gene calls are TRBV5-1 and TRBJ2-7; TRBD1 agrees at 8 bases. The CDR3 extends over 15 amino acids. The J segment lost 3 bases and the V segment lost 1 base, leaving 6 bases of the junction unmatched. Germline values: CDR1 SGHRS, CDR2 YFSETQ. The CDR3 DNA reads as TGCGCCAGCAGCTTGAAGACAGGGGCGGACTACGAGCAGTACTTC. As protein: CASSLKTGADYEQYF.

This clone was detected only a few times. The J gene is TRBJ1-4, the V gene TRBV4-1, with D perhaps matching TRBD1 (6 bases). The CDR3 extends over 16 amino acids. The V end lost 1 base, the J end lost 4 bases, and 13 bases lay between the germline ends. Germline CDR1 and CDR2: MGHRA and YSYEKL. The CDR3 nucleotides are TGCGCCAGCAGCCAAGTTCGGGGGCAGGGTAATGAAAAACTGTTTTTT. Its protein is CASSQVRGQGNEKLFF.

The chain couples TRBV7-2 to TRBJ2-5, with 8 nucleotides matching TRBD2. V lost 2 bases, J lost 4 bases, and 6 bases stayed unmatched. Germline assignment: CDR1 SGHTA and CDR2 FQGNSA. The CDR3 extends over 15 amino acids. The CDR3, as DNA: TGTGCCAGCAGCTTATGGCGGGGGGTCCGAGAGACCCAGTACTTC. Translated, it gives CASSLWRGVRETQYF. The complete variable domain, with remaining parts taken from reference TRBV7-2 and TRBJ2-5, reads GAGVSQSPSNKVTEKGKDVELRCDPISGHTALYWYRQSLGQGLEFLIYFQGNSAPDKSGLPSDRFSAERTGGSVSTLTIQRTQQEDSAVYLCASSLWRGVRETQYFGPGTRLLVL.

V is TRBV19 and J is TRBJ2-2; possibly TRBD1 for D (5 bases). V lost 0 bases to trimming and J lost 5 bases, with 16 bases between them. This CDR3 contains 17 residues. Germline assignment: CDR1 LNHDA and CDR2 SQIVND (reference sequence). CDR3 sequence (DNA): TGTGCCAGTAGTATAGAGGGTGCAGGCACAGGAACCGGGGAGCTGTTTTTT. Encoded protein: CASSIEGAGTGTGELFF.

CDR3 protein: CASSPQSGLAAYNEQFF. The CDR3 DNA sequence: TGTGCCAGCAGCCCACAATCCGGACTAGCGGCCTACAATGAGCAGTTCTTC. The chain recombines TRBV7-3 with TRBJ2-1; 10 bases are shared with TRBD2. Germline values: CDR1 SGHTA, CDR2 FQGTGA. The CDR3 is made up of 17 amino acids. The junction had 9 bases not matched to a gene; V was cut back by 5 bases and J by 2 bases.

This chain joins TRBV7-8 and TRBJ2-3; D not certain. Trimming left V 0 bases short and J 2 bases short, with 12 bases between. Germline CDR1 SGHVS, CDR2 FQNEAQ. The CDR3 consists of 16 residues. The chain's CDR3 is CASSLAASSSTDTQYF. Here the CDR3 DNA reads TGTGCCAGCAGCTTAGCAGCGTCTAGTTCCACAGATACGCAGTATTTT. Filled out from reference TRBV7-8 and TRBJ2-3, the complete variable domain reads GAGVSQSPRYKVAKRGQDVALRCDPISGHVSLFWYQQALGQGPEFLTYFQNEAQLDKSGLPSDRFFAERPEGSVSTLKIQRTQQEDSAVYLCASSLAASSSTDTQYFGPGTRLTVL.

This clone has more than one count but fewer than ten. The chain carries TRBV2 and TRBJ1-1; D gene uncertain. V was cut by 4 bases and J by 7 bases, with 10 bases left in between. This CDR3 has 12 residues. Looked up from germline, CDR1 is SNHLY and CDR2 is FYNNEI. The CDR3 is CASSVRIYEAFF. The CDR3 coding sequence is TGTGCCAGCAGTGTACGGATTTATGAAGCTTTCTTT.

The V call is TRBV7-9, the J call TRBJ2-1; 7 bases line up with TRBD1. This CDR3 has 14 residues. V dropped 5 bases and J dropped 2; count of bases not matched to a gene: 3. The V gene's germline CDR1 is SEHNR and CDR2 FQNEAQ (reference sequence). The CDR3 DNA follows: TGTGCCAGCAGCCCGGGACAGCCCTACAATGAGCAGTTCTTC. Its translation is CASSPGQPYNEQFF.

V gene TRBV6-4 combines with J gene TRBJ2-5; TRBD2 matches at 11 bases. Looked up from germline, CDR1 is MRHNA and CDR2 is SNTAGT. V was pared by 3 bases and J by 4 bases, with 4 bases of the junction left unmatched. The CDR3 has 15 amino acids. In nucleotides, the CDR3 is TGTGCCAGCAGTGAACTAGCGGGAGACACAGAGACCCAGTACTTC. Residues: CASSELAGDTETQYF.

The chain has TRBV19 and TRBJ2-2; no firm D call. Germline CDR1 is LNHDA and CDR2 is SQIVND (reference sequence). There are 15 residues in the CDR3. The V gene lost 3 bases and the J gene lost 4 bases, with 12 bases spanning the gap. CDR3 bases: TGTGCCAGTAGTATTCCGTGGTTAAGCACCGGGGAGCTGTTTTTT. This encodes CASSIPWLSTGELFF.

V usage is TRBV7-3 and J usage is TRBJ2-3, with D perhaps matching TRBD1 (6 bases). The length of the CDR3 is 14 residues. Germline values: CDR1 SGHTA, CDR2 FQGTGA. Trimming removed 5 bases from V and 4 bases from J, with 13 bases in between. DNA of the CDR3: TGTGCCAGCAGCCACTTGGGGGCGTCAGATACGCAGTATTTT. It is translated as CASSHLGASDTQYF.

This clone was seen just once. The V and J genes are TRBV27 and TRBJ2-1; no reliable D call. Trimming removed 7 bases at V and 7 bases at J, with 8 bases between. This CDR3 spans 11 amino acids. The germline CDR1 and CDR2 sequences are MNHEY and SMNVEV (reference sequence). CDR3 loop: CASIWRNEQFF. CDR3 in DNA: TGTGCCAGCATTTGGCGGAATGAGCAGTTCTTC.

This clone was found once. V usage is TRBV27 and J usage is TRBJ2-7; TRBD2 matches 8 bases. V lost 2 bases and J lost 6; bases outside the gene matches: 0. Germline CDR1 reads MNHEY; CDR2 reads SMNVEV (reference sequence). This CDR3 spans 12 amino acids. CDR3 coding DNA: TGTGCCAGCAGTTTACGGGGGGGCGAGCAGTACTTC. The encoded protein is CASSLRGGEQYF.

V usage is TRBV10-1 and J usage is TRBJ2-7; TRBD2 is a possible D gene (5 bases). CDR3 length: 14 amino acids. Trimming removed 6 bases from V and 2 bases from J, with 14 bases in between. Germline CDR1 WNHNN, CDR2 SYGVQD (reference sequence). Here the CDR3 DNA reads TGCGCCAGCAGCGAAAAGCGGCTAGCCTACGAGCAGTACTTC. The encoded protein is CASSEKRLAYEQYF.

J is TRBJ2-3 and V is TRBV27, with a possible D match to TRBD2 (6 bases). In germline, CDR1 is MNHEY, CDR2 SMNVEV (reference sequence). Trimming pared 6 bases from V and 1 base from J, leaving 14 bases between. The CDR3 is 15 amino acids. CDR3 nucleotides: TGTGCCAGCAGCCGGGGGAACCGTCGCACAGATACGCAGTATTTT. Its protein product is CASSRGNRRTDTQYF.

The rearrangement links TRBV6-1 to TRBJ2-7; no firm D call. The ends were cut back, 1 base at V and 2 bases at J, with 6 bases in the middle. Germline-derived CDR1 and CDR2 are MNHNS and SASEGT. The CDR3 sequence is 13 residues long. CDR3 sequence: CASSEGRPYEQYF. The DNA of the CDR3 is TGTGCCAGCAGTGAAGGGCGCCCCTACGAGCAGTACTTC.

The chain is built from TRBV28 and TRBJ1-1; D gene ambiguous. Trimming took 6 bases from V and 8 from J, leaving 13 bases between them. CDR1 is MDHEN and CDR2 is SYDVKM in the germline V gene. This CDR3 spans 12 amino acids. CDR3: CASRSSGAEAFF. The CDR3 coding sequence is TGTGCCAGCAGATCTTCGGGCGCCGAAGCTTTCTTT.

The gene calls are TRBV27 and TRBJ2-1, with 7 bases lining up with TRBD2. Trimming cost V 6 bases and J 5 bases; bases outside gene matches: 10. The CDR3 contains 15 residues. Germline values: CDR1 MNHEY, CDR2 SMNVEV (reference sequence). DNA of the CDR3: TGTGCCAGCAGCTCCCCGGGGACTACCGACAATGAGCAGTTCTTC. It codes for CASSSPGTTDNEQFF.